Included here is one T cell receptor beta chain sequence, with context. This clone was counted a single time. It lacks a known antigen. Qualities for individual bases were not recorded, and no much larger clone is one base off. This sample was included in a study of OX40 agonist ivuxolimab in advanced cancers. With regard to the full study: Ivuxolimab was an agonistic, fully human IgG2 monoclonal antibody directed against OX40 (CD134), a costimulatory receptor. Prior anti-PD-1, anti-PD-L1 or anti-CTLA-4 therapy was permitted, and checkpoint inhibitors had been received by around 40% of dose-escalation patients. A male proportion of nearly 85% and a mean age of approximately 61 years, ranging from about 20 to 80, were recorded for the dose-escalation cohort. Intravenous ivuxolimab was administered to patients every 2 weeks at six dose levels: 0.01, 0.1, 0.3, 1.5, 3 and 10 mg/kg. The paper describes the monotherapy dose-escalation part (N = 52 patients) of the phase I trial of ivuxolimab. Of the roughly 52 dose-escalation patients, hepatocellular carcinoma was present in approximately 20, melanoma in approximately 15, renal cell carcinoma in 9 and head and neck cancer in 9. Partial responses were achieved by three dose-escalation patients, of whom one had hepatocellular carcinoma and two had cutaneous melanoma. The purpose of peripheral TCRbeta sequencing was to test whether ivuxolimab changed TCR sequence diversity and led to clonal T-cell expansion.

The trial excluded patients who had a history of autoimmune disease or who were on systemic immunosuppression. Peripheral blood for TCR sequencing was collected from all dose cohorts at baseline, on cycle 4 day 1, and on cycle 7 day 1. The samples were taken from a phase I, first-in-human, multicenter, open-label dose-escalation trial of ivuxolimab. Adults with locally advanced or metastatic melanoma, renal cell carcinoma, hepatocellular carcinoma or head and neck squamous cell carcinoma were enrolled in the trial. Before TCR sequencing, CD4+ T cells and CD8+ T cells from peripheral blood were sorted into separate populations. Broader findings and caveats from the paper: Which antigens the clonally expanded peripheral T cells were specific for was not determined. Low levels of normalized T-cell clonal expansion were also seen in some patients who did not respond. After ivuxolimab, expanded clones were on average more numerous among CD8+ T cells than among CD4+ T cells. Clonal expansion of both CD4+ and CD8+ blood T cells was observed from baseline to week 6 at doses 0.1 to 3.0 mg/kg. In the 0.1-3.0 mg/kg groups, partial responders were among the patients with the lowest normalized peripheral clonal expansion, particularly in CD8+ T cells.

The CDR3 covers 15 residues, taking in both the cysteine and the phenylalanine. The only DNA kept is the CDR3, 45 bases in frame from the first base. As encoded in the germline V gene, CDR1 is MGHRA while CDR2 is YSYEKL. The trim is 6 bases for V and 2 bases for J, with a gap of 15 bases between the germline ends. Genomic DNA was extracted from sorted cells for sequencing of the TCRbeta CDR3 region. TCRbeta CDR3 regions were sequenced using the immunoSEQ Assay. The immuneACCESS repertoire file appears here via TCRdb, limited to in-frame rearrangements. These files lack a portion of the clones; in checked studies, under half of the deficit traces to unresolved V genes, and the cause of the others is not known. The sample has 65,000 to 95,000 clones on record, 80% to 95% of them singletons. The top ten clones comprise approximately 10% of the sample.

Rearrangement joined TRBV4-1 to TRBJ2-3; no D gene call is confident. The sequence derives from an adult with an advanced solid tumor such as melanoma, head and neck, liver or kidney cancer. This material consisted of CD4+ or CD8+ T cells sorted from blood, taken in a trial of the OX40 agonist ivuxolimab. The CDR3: CASRLDGSLTDTQYF. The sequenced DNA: TGCGCCAGCAGACTGGACGGAAGTCTCACAGATACGCAGTATTTT.